The 29 T cell receptor beta chains below were found in one sample sequenced in a study of T cells in narcolepsy. Profiled with immunoSEQ multiplex PCR; TCRdb holds only in-frame clones, not every one. The sample records 25,000 to 35,000 clones, around nine tenths being singletons. Sequenced material: CD45RA- memory CD4+ T cells from PBMCs. The receptors shown here come from a human donor with narcolepsy.

The rearrangement joins TRBV6-5 to TRBJ2-7; D is uncertain. Trimming pared 6 bases from V and 4 bases from J, leaving 10 bases between. The CDR3 runs 12 residues. The V gene's germline CDR1 is MNHEY and CDR2 SVGAGI. The CDR3 loop is CASRATRYEQYF. The CDR3 nucleotides read TGTGCCAGCAGGGCCACAAGATACGAGCAGTACTTC.

The chain employs TRBV5-1 and TRBJ2-5; D gene uncertain. Deletions cut 5 bases from V and 1 base from J, with 6 bases between. The CDR3 covers 12 residues. Germline lookup yields CDR1 SGHRS and CDR2 YFSETQ. The CDR3 here is CASRRVQETQYF. CDR3 in DNA: TGCGCCAGCAGGCGAGTCCAAGAGACCCAGTACTTC.

Only one count was recorded for this clone. The V gene is TRBV5-6, the J gene TRBJ2-3; 8 bases line up with TRBD2. Germline loops: CDR1 SGHDT, CDR2 YYEEEE. The ends lost 4 bases at V and 8 bases at J; junction bases unmatched: 9. The CDR3 totals 14 residues. The CDR3 spells CASSRRGDSGTQYF. In DNA form, the CDR3 reads TGTGCCAGCAGCCGGCGGGGGGACTCCGGTACGCAGTATTTT. The whole variable domain, remainder taken from reference TRBV5-6 and TRBJ2-3, is DAGVTQSPTHLIKTRGQQVTLRCSPKSGHDTVSWYQQALGQGPQFIFQYYEEEERQRGNFPDRFSGHQFPNYSSELNVNALLLGDSALYLCASSRRGDSGTQYFGPGTRLTVL.

This clone showed up just a few times. The V call is TRBV6-5, the J call TRBJ1-2; TRBD1 is a possible D gene (6 bases). The CDR3 spans 14 residues. V was clipped by 6 bases and J by 5 bases, with 16 bases between them. The germline CDR1 and CDR2 sequences are MNHEY and SVGAGI. CDR3 protein: CASRIGTREYGYTF. The CDR3 DNA sequence: TGTGCCAGCAGAATTGGGACACGGGAATATGGCTACACCTTC.

The V call is TRBV29-1, the J call TRBJ2-2, with TRBD1 identical over 9 bases. The CDR3 is made up of 13 amino acids. V shed 7 bases and J 7 bases; nucleotides not matched to a gene: 7. Germline V gene data show CDR1 as SQVTM and CDR2 as ANQGSEA. The CDR3 nucleotides are TGCAGCGCAAACAGGGGGCAGGGCGGGGAGCTGTTTTTT. Residues: CSANRGQGGELFF.

The count of this clone is one. This chain links TRBV28 with TRBJ2-6; weak D call: TRBD1 (5 bases). The CDR3 has 17 residues. Germline assignment: CDR1 MDHEN and CDR2 SYDVKM. The V end was cut by 1 base, the J end by 0 bases, with 10 bases between. The CDR3: CASSLSTGSSGANVLTF. The CDR3, as DNA: TGTGCCAGCAGTTTATCTACAGGCTCCTCTGGGGCCAACGTCCTGACTTTC.

This rearrangement joins TRBV9 to TRBJ2-1; 12 positions agree with TRBD2. Germline assignment: CDR1 SGDLS and CDR2 YYNGEE. With V trimmed by 0 bases and J by 7 bases, 5 bases remained unmatched. The CDR3 spans 16 residues. The CDR3 DNA is TGTGCCAGCAGCGTAGGCCCTAGCGGGGGGGCGAATGAGCAGTTCTTC. Amino acid sequence: CASSVGPSGGANEQFF.

The chain is built from TRBV6-5 and TRBJ1-6; 7 bases are shared with TRBD1. The CDR3 has 14 amino acids. The junction had 6 bases not matched to a gene; V was cut back by 5 bases and J by 8 bases. Germline CDR1 MNHEY, CDR2 SVGAGI. CDR3 bases: TGTGCCAGCAGTGAGATACAGGGGTATTCACCCCTCCACTTT. It yields the protein CASSEIQGYSPLHF.

This clone was seen once. The rearrangement uses TRBV5-5 and TRBJ1-6; a possible D gene is TRBD1 (6 bases). Germline V lookup: CDR1 SGHKS, CDR2 YYEKEE (reference sequence). This CDR3 spans 15 amino acids. The V and J ends lost 1 base and 10 bases respectively, with 15 bases between them. The CDR3 reads CASSLYTGSQSPLHF. The DNA of the CDR3 is TGTGCCAGCAGCTTGTATACAGGGAGTCAGTCACCCCTCCACTTT.

This chain links TRBV2 with TRBJ1-1; 10 positions match TRBD1. Per the germline V gene, CDR1 is SNHLY and CDR2 is FYNNEI. V dropped 4 bases and J dropped 11; count of bases not matched to a gene: 13. This CDR3 region has 15 residues. The CDR3 here is CASSAGQGYPTTAFF. In DNA form, the CDR3 reads TGTGCCAGCAGTGCGGGACAGGGGTATCCCACAACGGCTTTCTTT.

CDR3 amino acids: CASSQGAQLSYGYTF. For the CDR3, the DNA is TGCGCCAGCAGCCAAGGAGCGCAACTTAGCTATGGCTACACCTTC. J is TRBJ1-2 and V is TRBV4-1; D gene ambiguous. The CDR3 consists of 15 residues. Trimming pared 1 base from V and 4 bases from J, leaving 13 bases between. Germline loops: CDR1 MGHRA, CDR2 YSYEKL.

This clone was seen a handful of times. The chain has TRBV11-2 and TRBJ1-3; D uncertain. CDR1 is SGHAT, CDR2 FQNNGV, per germline. V gave up 3 bases and J gave up 0 bases, with 6 bases separating them. This CDR3 is built from 14 residues. This chain's CDR3 is CASSFMSSGNTIYF. The CDR3 DNA reads TGTGCCAGCAGCTTTATGAGCTCTGGAAACACCATATATTTT. The full variable domain, its missing parts supplied by reference TRBV11-2 and TRBJ1-3, is EAGVAQSPRYKIIEKRQSVAFWCNPISGHATLYWYQQILGQGPKLLIQFQNNGVVDDSQLPKDRFSAERLKGVDSTLKIQPAKLEDSAVYLCASSFMSSGNTIYFGEGSWLTVV.

The rearrangement joins TRBV6-1 to TRBJ2-3, with no clear D. CDR3 length: 15 amino acids. From germline, CDR1 is MNHNS and CDR2 SASEGT. Trimming shortened V by 4 bases and J by 3 bases, and 14 bases separated the two germline ends. In DNA form, the CDR3 reads TGTGCCAGCAGTGGCCCCAGGTCGGAAACAGATACGCAGTATTTT. Translating it yields CASSGPRSETDTQYF.

The chain links TRBV6-1 to TRBJ2-7; D unclear. V lost 8 bases and J 7 bases, leaving 12 bases between the germline ends. CDR3 length equals 11 residues. Per the germline V gene, CDR1 is MNHNS and CDR2 is SASEGT. CDR3: CASFMRSEQYV. The DNA of the CDR3 is TGTGCCAGCTTTATGAGGTCAGAGCAGTACGTC.

The chain carries TRBV5-6 and TRBJ2-5; D is undetermined. Germline values: CDR1 SGHDT, CDR2 YYEEEE. The germline V and J ends were trimmed by 4 bases and 5 bases, with 18 bases remaining between them. The CDR3 runs 15 residues. CDR3 in amino acids: CASSDNPTLGETQYF. CDR3 nucleotides: TGTGCCAGCAGCGATAATCCGACTCTGGGTGAGACCCAGTACTTC.

The rearrangement uses TRBV6-5 and TRBJ1-1, with 9 bases identical to TRBD1. V was pared by 4 bases and J by 10 bases, with 4 bases of the junction left unmatched. Looked up from germline, CDR1 is MNHEY and CDR2 is SVGAGI. This CDR3 has 12 residues. In DNA form, the CDR3 reads TGTGCCAGCAGTTCCGTGGACAGGGGAGCTTTCTTT. This sequence encodes CASSSVDRGAFF.

This chain connects TRBV19 to TRBJ2-3, with D possibly TRBD1 on 6 matching bases. This CDR3 is built from 14 residues. Looked up from germline, CDR1 is LNHDA and CDR2 is SQIVND (reference sequence). Deletions cut 4 bases from V and 4 bases from J, with 12 bases between. The CDR3 sequence is CASSTTRTADTQYF. Here the CDR3 DNA reads TGTGCCAGTAGTACAACGAGGACAGCAGATACGCAGTATTTT.

The chain employs TRBV4-1 and TRBJ1-1; D remains ambiguous. V was pared by 4 bases and J by 0 bases, with 15 bases between. Germline CDR1 and CDR2: MGHRA and YSYEKL. The CDR3 runs to 16 residues. CDR3 protein: CASSPTLKRVNTEAFF. CDR3 bases: TGCGCCAGCAGCCCCACCTTGAAGAGGGTGAACACTGAAGCTTTCTTT.

V gene TRBV28 combines with J gene TRBJ1-5, with D possibly matching TRBD1 (5 bases). Trimming took off 4 bases at V and 8 bases at J, with 21 bases between the two ends. Germline loops: CDR1 MDHEN, CDR2 SYDVKM. This CDR3 is built from 16 residues. The chain's CDR3 is CASSSPPGRGSEPQHF. The CDR3 DNA is TGTGCCAGCAGTTCTCCTCCGGGACGGGGTTCGGAGCCCCAGCATTTT.

J is TRBJ2-7 and V is TRBV19, with a tentative D call TRBD1 (5 bases). The V gene lost 11 bases and the J gene lost 12 bases, with 20 bases spanning the gap. This CDR3 has 11 residues. The V gene's germline CDR1 is LNHDA and CDR2 SQIVND (reference sequence). DNA for the CDR3: TGTGCCTCAATAGGGGCAGCAGTTCTGTACGTC. Translated: CASIGAAVLYV.

This clone was detected only once. The chain employs TRBV2 and TRBJ2-2; either TRBD1 or TRBD2 may fit D (5 bases each). With 8 bases removed from V and 1 base from J, the gap between germline ends came to 14 bases. Germline lookup yields CDR1 SNHLY and CDR2 FYNNEI. CDR3 size: 15 residues. CDR3 in DNA: TGTGCCAGCGTCGGAGGTGGGGGGAACACCGGGGAGCTGTTTTTT. Translated, it gives CASVGGGGNTGELFF.

The V gene is TRBV5-1, the J gene TRBJ2-3; D is perhaps TRBD1 (5 bases). Trimming left V 1 base short and J 3 bases short, with 12 bases between. Germline CDR1 SGHRS, CDR2 YFSETQ. The CDR3 extends over 15 amino acids. The CDR3 spells CASSLRGDGTDTQYF. The CDR3 DNA follows: TGCGCCAGCAGCTTGAGGGGCGACGGGACAGATACGCAGTATTTT.

The chain carries TRBV19 and TRBJ2-4; a weak D match, TRBD2 (5 bases). CDR1 LNHDA and CDR2 SQIVND come from the germline V gene (reference sequence). This CDR3 region has 15 residues. V lost 3 bases, J lost 0 bases, and 9 bases lay in between. Here the CDR3 reads CASSMSGLAKNIQYF. CDR3 nucleotides: TGTGCCAGTAGTATGAGCGGATTAGCCAAAAACATTCAGTACTTC.

This clone was detected a few times. The chain is built from TRBV29-1 and TRBJ1-5; D gene unclear. CDR3 size: 13 residues. Germline assignment: CDR1 SQVTM and CDR2 ANQGSEA. Between the trimmed V and J ends, which lost 5 bases and 3 bases, there was a span of 11 bases. The chain's CDR3 is CSVQAGVNQPQHF. CDR3 bases: TGCAGCGTTCAGGCGGGAGTCAATCAGCCCCAGCATTTT.

The genes are TRBV10-3 and TRBJ2-3, with TRBD1 as a possible D gene (5 bases). The germline CDR1 and CDR2 sequences are ENHRY and SYGVKD. The CDR3 covers 16 residues. The V end lost 5 bases, the J end lost 0 bases, and 15 bases lay between the germline ends. The CDR3 DNA reads TGTGCCATCAGTATCGGACAATCTTCTAGCACAGATACGCAGTATTTT. It encodes CAISIGQSSSTDTQYF.

This clone was observed once. V is TRBV5-1 and J is TRBJ1-4; D remains ambiguous. This CDR3 region has 15 residues. V was pared by 3 bases and J by 3 bases, with 12 bases between. Per the germline V gene, CDR1 is SGHRS and CDR2 is YFSETQ. The CDR3, as DNA: TGCGCCAGCAGCTCTAGCCTAGGAGCTAATGAAAAACTGTTTTTT. This sequence encodes CASSSSLGANEKLFF. Variable domain in full (rest from reference TRBV5-1 and TRBJ1-4): KAGVTQTPRYLIKTRGQQVTLSCSPISGHRSVSWYQQTPGQGLQFLFEYFSETQRNKGNFPGRFSGRQFSNSRSEMNVSTLELGDSALYLCASSSSLGANEKLFFGSGTQLSVL.

The chain combines TRBV9 with TRBJ2-1; 7 bases are shared with TRBD1. CDR3 length: 16 amino acids. In germline, CDR1 is SGDLS, CDR2 YYNGEE. The V gene end was trimmed by 3 bases and the J gene end by 7 bases; junction bases not matched to a gene: 13. CDR3 sequence reads: CASSATTRDSRNEQFF. The CDR3 nucleotides are TGTGCCAGCAGCGCCACAACCCGGGACAGCAGGAATGAGCAGTTCTTC.

In DNA, the CDR3 is TGCGCCAGCAGCTTGGGACAAAGCACAGATACGCAGTATTTT. It encodes CASSLGQSTDTQYF. The chain has TRBV5-1 and TRBJ2-3; D is unresolved. The CDR3 sequence is 14 residues long. Looked up from germline, CDR1 is SGHRS and CDR2 is YFSETQ. Trimming cost V 0 bases and J 0 bases, with 5 bases left between them.

The genes are TRBV6-1 and TRBJ1-2, with D tentatively TRBD1 (6 bases). V was pared by 2 bases and J by 8 bases, with 12 bases between. There are 13 residues in the CDR3. The germline V gene has CDR1 MNHNS and CDR2 SASEGT. The CDR3 loop reads CASSELGARGYTF. CDR3 coding DNA: TGTGCCAGCAGTGAACTGGGGGCAAGAGGCTACACCTTC.